Following are 18 T cell receptor beta chains from one sample sequenced in a study of blood T cells in healthy people across ages (dated by TCRdb to about 2015). Libraries were made using 5' RACE. TCRdb shows the sequencer as Illumina HiSeq 2500. The second PCR ran for roughly 7 to 11 cycles and used a J-beta primer mix along with a sample-barcoded 5' primer. TCRdb reworked the public reads: Q25 trimming with fastp, MiXCR clone assembly, productive beta chains retained. Identical CDR3 protein sequences are pooled into one entry, listed with their most common genes and DNA. For this sample the table gives approximately 770,000 distinct CDR3 sequences, of which roughly 60% were detected only once. The ten largest account for 22% of the sample. The sequencing input was blood. All receptors derive from a man under 40 in good health.

The J gene is TRBJ2-3, the V gene TRBV6-4; D remains ambiguous. The CDR3 loop spans 14 amino acids. V was pared by 4 bases and J by 4 bases, with 12 bases between. Germline V gives CDR1 MRHNA, CDR2 SNTAGT. DNA of the CDR3: TGTGCCAGCAGTGCTAACGGGCACCCAGATACGCAGTATTTT. Translated: CASSANGHPDTQYF.

This clonotype has only a few counts. The rearrangement joins TRBV5-5 to TRBJ1-5; D may be TRBD1 (6 bases). The V end was cut by 4 bases, the J end by 5 bases, with 16 bases between. The CDR3 spans 15 residues. The germline gives CDR1 SGHKS, CDR2 YYEKEE (reference sequence). The chain's CDR3 is CASSVGTTRDQPQHF. CDR3 coding DNA: TGTGCCAGCAGCGTAGGGACAACAAGAGATCAGCCCCAGCATTTT.

The chain links TRBV6-5 to TRBJ2-7; 9 bases line up with TRBD2. V gave up 6 bases and J gave up 1 base; unmatched junction bases: 7. Germline V gives CDR1 MNHEY, CDR2 SVGAGI. This CDR3 region has 15 residues. CDR3 coding DNA: TGTGCCAGCAGCCCGACTAGCGGCCCTTCCTACGAGCAGTACTTC. This gives the protein CASSPTSGPSYEQYF.

This rearrangement joins TRBV20-1 to TRBJ2-3; 9 bases fit TRBD1. From germline, CDR1 is DFQATT and CDR2 SNEGSKA (reference sequence). Trimming cost V 2 bases and J 3 bases; bases outside gene matches: 9. This CDR3 has 16 amino acids. The CDR3 sequence is CSARSGPGQGTDTQYF. The CDR3, as DNA: TGCAGTGCTAGAAGCGGGCCGGGACAGGGAACAGATACGCAGTATTTT.

The J gene is TRBJ1-2, the V gene TRBV9; possible D gene TRBD1, 6 bases. The V end was cut by 1 base, the J end by 2 bases, with 15 bases between. Per the germline V gene, CDR1 is SGDLS and CDR2 is YYNGEE. The CDR3 length is 16 residues. The CDR3 reads CASSVTKATGNYGYTF. CDR3 DNA sequence: TGTGCCAGCAGCGTAACAAAGGCCACAGGGAACTATGGCTACACCTTC. The complete variable domain, with remaining parts taken from reference TRBV9 and TRBJ1-2, reads DSGVTQTPKHLITATGQRVTLRCSPRSGDLSVYWYQQSLDQGLQFLIQYYNGEERAKGNILERFSAQQFPDLHSELNLSSLELGDSALYFCASSVTKATGNYGYTFGSGTRLTVV.

The genes are TRBV5-5 and TRBJ1-2; D is unclear. The CDR3 consists of 13 residues. CDR1 and CDR2 from the germline V gene are SGHKS and YYEKEE (reference sequence). V was shortened by 0 bases and J by 8 bases, with 11 bases between the two germline ends. The CDR3 nucleotides read TGTGCCAGCAGCTTGGCCCGGGTGCGGGGCTACACCTTC. This gives the protein CASSLARVRGYTF.

This chain connects TRBV4-2 to TRBJ2-1, with 7 bases lining up with TRBD1. Losses at the gene ends were 0 bases for V and 10 bases for J; bases not matched to a gene: 12. CDR3 size: 16 residues. Germline loops: CDR1 LGHNA, CDR2 YNFKEQ. CDR3 nucleotides: TGTGCCAGCAGCCAAGAAGGGGGCGGCAGGGCTGGAGAGCAGTTCTTC. Protein: CASSQEGGGRAGEQFF.

The chain recombines TRBV9 with TRBJ2-5; 7 bases match TRBD2. Germline CDR1 reads SGDLS; CDR2 reads YYNGEE. The CDR3 has 16 amino acids. V dropped 4 bases and J dropped 8; count of bases not matched to a gene: 17. CDR3 nucleotides: TGTGCCAGCAGCCCACCGGGGAGGGGAACTTTGGGAACCCAGTACTTC. Residues: CASSPPGRGTLGTQYF.

Points on this clonotype: One junction end disagrees with the germline gene, perhaps due to a read error. The V call is TRBV5-1, the J call TRBJ2-7; D perhaps matches TRBD1 (6 bases). The V gene's germline CDR1 is SGHRS and CDR2 YFSETQ. The CDR3 sequence is 13 residues long. DNA for the CDR3: TGTGCCAGCAGCAGGGACAACTCCTACGAGCAGTACTTC. Translated, it gives CASSRDNSYEQYF.

The chain combines TRBV20-1 with TRBJ2-1; unclear D gene. Trimming removed 7 bases at V and 7 bases at J, with 14 bases between. CDR1 is DFQATT and CDR2 is SNEGSKA in the germline V gene (reference sequence). The CDR3 loop spans 12 amino acids. CDR3 DNA: TGCAGTGTTGGCGCCGCCGGGAATGAGCAGTTCTTC. Its protein is CSVGAAGNEQFF.

CDR3 DNA sequence: TGTGCCAGCAGTTATCAGAGCTACAATGAGCAGTACTTC. Translating gives CASSYQSYNEQYF. The chain carries TRBV6-2 or TRBV6-3 and TRBJ2-7; no clear D. The CDR3 sequence is 13 residues long. V lost 3 bases to trimming and J lost 7 bases, with 13 bases between them. Germline CDR1 MNHEY, CDR2 SVGEGT.

This clonotype has a handful of counts. V is TRBV7-2 and J is TRBJ1-6; D is unresolved. In germline, CDR1 is SGHTA, CDR2 FQGNSA. CDR3 size: 13 residues. Trimming took off 5 bases at V and 13 bases at J, with 15 bases between the two ends. The CDR3: CASSPKFGSPLHF. The CDR3 DNA follows: TGTGCCAGCAGCCCGAAATTTGGGAGTCCCCTCCACTTT. The full variable domain, in which reference TRBV7-2 and TRBJ1-6 provide the parts outside the CDR3, is GAGVSQSPSNKVTEKGKDVELRCDPISGHTALYWYRQSLGQGLEFLIYFQGNSAPDKSGLPSDRFSAERTGGSVSTLTIQRTQQEDSAVYLCASSPKFGSPLHFGNGTRLTVT.

The V and J genes are TRBV2 and TRBJ2-7, with TRBD2 matching 12 bases. Per the germline V gene, CDR1 is SNHLY and CDR2 is FYNNEI. The CDR3 is made up of 14 amino acids. Losses at the gene ends were 8 bases for V and 2 bases for J; bases not matched to a gene: 4. The chain's CDR3 is CASLRTSGTYEQYF. The CDR3 DNA follows: TGTGCCAGCCTAAGGACTAGCGGGACCTACGAGCAGTACTTC. Looking up the rest from reference TRBV2 and TRBJ2-7 gives the full variable domain: EPEVTQTPSHQVTQMGQEVILRCVPISNHLYFYWYRQILGQKVEFLVSFYNNEISEKSEIFDDQFSVERPDGSNFTLKIRSTKLEDSAMYFCASLRTSGTYEQYFGPGTRLTVT.

This clonotype has just one count. This chain links TRBV2 with TRBJ2-1, with TRBD2 identical over 7 bases. This CDR3 has 13 residues. The V and J ends lost 7 bases and 5 bases, in that order; junction bases with no gene match: 5. CDR1 and CDR2 from the germline V gene are SNHLY and FYNNEI. The CDR3 sequence is CASIGLGDNEQFF. Here the CDR3 DNA reads TGTGCCAGCATTGGACTAGGCGACAATGAGCAGTTCTTC. Complete variable domain (other parts from reference TRBV2 and TRBJ2-1): EPEVTQTPSHQVTQMGQEVILRCVPISNHLYFYWYRQILGQKVEFLVSFYNNEISEKSEIFDDQFSVERPDGSNFTLKIRSTKLEDSAMYFCASIGLGDNEQFFGPGTRLTVL.

This clonotype was observed a few times. This rearrangement joins TRBV10-3 to TRBJ2-1; the D gene is possibly TRBD1 (5 bases). Trimming shortened V by 4 bases and J by 8 bases, and 9 bases separated the two germline ends. This CDR3 comprises 12 residues. Germline V gene data show CDR1 as ENHRY and CDR2 as SYGVKD. The CDR3 sequence: CAISVEGDEQFF. In DNA form, the CDR3 reads TGTGCCATCAGTGTCGAAGGGGATGAGCAGTTCTTC.

This chain links TRBV11-3 with TRBJ2-7; tentative D call: TRBD1 (6 bases). Trimming left V 5 bases short and J 6 bases short, with 14 bases between. Per the germline V gene, CDR1 is SGHNT and CDR2 is YENEEA. There are 13 residues in the CDR3. CDR3 loop: CASSGLTGSEQYF. CDR3 nucleotide sequence: TGTGCCAGCAGCGGCCTTACAGGGAGCGAGCAGTACTTC.

This clonotype was seen more than once but under ten times. This chain joins TRBV18 and TRBJ2-3; D ambiguous. In germline, CDR1 is KGHSH, CDR2 LQKENI. V gave up 6 bases and J gave up 3 bases, with 7 bases separating them. The CDR3 spans 12 residues. Here the CDR3 reads CASSRQTDTQYF. In DNA form, the CDR3 reads TGTGCCAGCTCTCGTCAAACAGATACGCAGTATTTT.

This clonotype was counted between two and nine times. The chain couples TRBV7-2 to TRBJ2-7, with 10 bases lining up with TRBD1. The CDR3 spans 15 residues. Germline values: CDR1 SGHTA, CDR2 FQGNSA. V was clipped by 2 bases and J by 4 bases; unmatched bases: 5. This chain's CDR3 is CASSLMGTGAYEQYF. The CDR3 region has the DNA TGTGCCAGCAGCTTAATGGGGACAGGGGCTTACGAGCAGTACTTC.